One and the same sample provided the 9 T cell receptor beta chains below, sequenced in a study of early T cells in non-severe SARS-CoV-2 infection. TCRdb reprocessed the 5' RACE reads with MiXCR, giving one entry per CDR3 protein. Among 65,000 to 95,000 distinct CDR3 sequences listed, approximately 9.1% were seen once. Sequenced: whole blood. These receptors came from an adult who was a healthcare worker with PCR-confirmed SARS-CoV-2 infection or an uninfected control (not recorded which).

V usage is TRBV18 and J usage is TRBJ2-5; D might be TRBD1 or TRBD2, each matching 5 bases. V was cut by 4 bases and J by 3 bases, with 15 bases left in between. The CDR3 loop spans 15 amino acids. CDR1 is KGHSH, CDR2 LQKENI, per germline. The CDR3 loop reads CASSLFGTGEETQYF. The CDR3, as DNA: TGTGCCAGCTCACTTTTCGGGACGGGTGAAGAGACCCAGTACTTC.

The table lists this clonotype with many counts. This sequence joins TRBV7-8 and TRBJ2-2; the D gene is possibly TRBD2 (6 bases). CDR1 is SGHVS and CDR2 is FQNEAQ in the germline V gene. The CDR3 has 18 residues. Trimming removed 1 base at V and 0 bases at J, with 15 bases between. This chain's CDR3 is CASSLVKWGGSNTGELFF. In nucleotides, the CDR3 is TGTGCCAGCAGCTTAGTGAAGTGGGGAGGTTCGAACACCGGGGAGCTGTTTTTT.

CDR3 protein: CASSFNRGNEQFF. For the CDR3, the DNA is TGTGCCAGCAGTTTCAACAGGGGCAATGAGCAGTTCTTC. The chain joins TRBV27 to TRBJ2-1; the match to TRBD1 covers 7 bases. The CDR3 runs to 13 residues. The V and J ends lost 3 bases and 6 bases, in that order; junction bases with no gene match: 2. Per germline, CDR1 MNHEY and CDR2 SMNVEV (reference sequence).

This clonotype showed up many times. The chain has TRBV20-1 and TRBJ2-1, with TRBD2 matching 7 bases. Germline V gene sequence: CDR1 DFQATT, CDR2 SNEGSKA (reference sequence). J was trimmed by 4 bases and V by 6 bases; bases with no gene match: 12. This CDR3 is built from 15 residues. As DNA, the CDR3 is TGCAGTGCCAGGCCTCTAGCGGTTCTTTACAATGAGCAGTTCTTC. Translation gives CSARPLAVLYNEQFF.

This clonotype was observed a handful of times. The CDR3 nucleotides are TGTGCCAGCAGGCGGCAGGGAGACAATCAGCCCCAGCATTTT. Amino acids: CASRRQGDNQPQHF. The V call is TRBV27, the J call TRBJ1-5, with a possible D match to TRBD1 (5 bases). This CDR3 has 14 residues. Per germline, CDR1 MNHEY and CDR2 SMNVEV (reference sequence). Trimming removed 6 bases from V and 3 bases from J, with 12 bases in between.

Ten or more counts support this clonotype. The gene calls are TRBV28 and TRBJ2-1; possible D gene TRBD2, 5 bases. Per germline, CDR1 MDHEN and CDR2 SYDVKM. The CDR3 has 13 amino acids. V dropped 6 bases and J dropped 5 bases, with 11 bases sitting between them. Here the CDR3 DNA reads TGTGCCAGCAGCTTGGACTTGCACAATGAGCAGTTCTTC. Amino acid sequence: CASSLDLHNEQFF.

This clonotype was picked up many times. The chain has TRBV11-3 and TRBJ1-5, with D perhaps TRBD1 (5 bases). Germline V gene data show CDR1 as SGHNT and CDR2 as YENEEA. The CDR3 has 15 residues. V was shortened by 5 bases and J by 1 base, with 12 bases between the two germline ends. Here the CDR3 DNA reads TGTGCCAGCAGCATGACCCGGGACAGCAATCAGCCCCAGCATTTT. Translating it yields CASSMTRDSNQPQHF. Full variable domain (remainder filled in from reference TRBV11-3 and TRBJ1-5): EAGVVQSPRYKIIEKKQPVAFWCNPISGHNTLYWYLQNLGQGPELLIRYENEEAVDDSQLPKDRFSAERLKGVDSTLKIQPAELGDSAVYLCASSMTRDSNQPQHFGDGTRLSIL.

This clonotype has a count of ten or more. The genes are TRBV29-1 and TRBJ2-3, with 7 bases identical to TRBD1. Germline-derived CDR1 and CDR2 are SQVTM and ANQGSEA. With V trimmed by 6 bases and J by 0 bases, 6 bases remained unmatched. The CDR3 runs 14 residues. The CDR3, as DNA: TGCAGCGTGGGAAGACAGGGCAGCACAGATACGCAGTATTTT. Encoded protein: CSVGRQGSTDTQYF.

The V call is TRBV7-2, the J call TRBJ2-5; D tentatively fits TRBD1 or TRBD2 (5 bases each). Germline loops: CDR1 SGHTA, CDR2 FQGNSA. V was pared by 2 bases and J by 5 bases, with 9 bases between. This CDR3 region has 13 residues. CDR3 DNA: TGTGCCAGCAGCTTATGGGGGTGGGAGACCCAGTACTTC. This encodes CASSLWGWETQYF. Together with reference TRBV7-2 and TRBJ2-5, the CDR3 gives the full variable domain: GAGVSQSPSNKVTEKGKDVELRCDPISGHTALYWYRQSLGQGLEFLIYFQGNSAPDKSGLPSDRFSAERTGGSVSTLTIQRTQQEDSAVYLCASSLWGWETQYFGPGTRLLVL.